This T cell receptor (beta chain) emerged from a study of cytomegalovirus exposure and HLA in healthy donors (dated by TCRdb to the late 2010s). Background for the entire study: In an earlier analysis of roughly 590 of the donors, approximately 300 Gb of sequence data and 100 million or so unique TCR beta sequences from about 180 million T cells were reported. A later analysis re-examined previously published TCR beta repertoires from 500 to 700 donors and added high-resolution HLA genotyping to investigate patterns of TCR occurrence. Typing coverage differed by locus: A, B, C, DRB1 and DQB1 were typed in about 620-640 donors, DQA1 in roughly 510, DPA1 in around 610, and DPB1 in 472. An early release that covered fewer than 800 HLA-typed donors contained about 300 gigabases of sequencing data and tens of millions of unique TCR sequences. An earlier analysis of 587 of the donors used high-throughput TCR beta sequencing to judge whether each TCR beta V gene segment behaved as functional or pseudogenic. Because of strong linkage in the cohort, roughly five DR-DQ haplotypes were treated as single units for association and clustering. Among around 400 genotyped donors of the cohort, an average of around 250,000 unique TCR beta nucleotide sequences was sequenced per donor, of which about 18% were non-productive. All discovery cohort repertoires had been generated using a single sequencing platform. The study used immunosequencing to profile the T cell repertoires of 670 or so subjects and linked those repertoires to cytomegalovirus serostatus. In a later genetic analysis, genome-wide SNP genotypes for about 55% of the roughly 700 donors were used, and that subset was treated as a discovery cohort. Along with the roughly 710-subject first cohort, a separate validation cohort of some 130 different subjects was used. Donor age, sex, ethnicity and CMV serostatus were compiled together with the repertoire data. The study aimed to test whether signatures of past pathogen exposure could be identified by cataloging public T cell receptors. Among the approximately 400 genotyped donors, approximately 76% belonged to the genetic ancestry cluster associated with self-reported Caucasian donors. Rather than using new phenotypic data, the later analysis identified candidate immune exposures from TCR beta sequences and from how often those sequences occurred across donors. To predict cytomegalovirus infection status, the study combined high-throughput TCR immunosequencing, statistical association of individual TCRs with disease status, and machine learning. Class I and class II HLA loci were covered by the typing at four-digit resolution.

The cohort comprised some 730 healthy bone marrow donors. Cohort members were all nominally healthy when sampled, although unrecorded immune exposures were likely present. The donor tested CMV seronegative, placing the donor among the 350 to 400 seronegative members of the cohort. A peripheral blood sample was provided by each donor, and peripheral blood mononuclear cells were used for TCR beta sequencing. The Qiagen DNeasy Blood Extraction Kit was used to extract genomic DNA from the blood cell samples. Points on this clone: The antigen this receptor binds is unknown.

The receptor library was made with the immunoSEQ multiplex PCR assay. A mixture of 60 forward primers for TCR Vbeta segments and 13 reverse primers for TCR Jbeta segments was used in the multiplex PCR. The CDR3 region of rearranged TCR beta genes was amplified from genomic DNA with a multiplex PCR assay. Amplified TCR beta libraries were sequenced as 87-base-pair reads on the Illumina HiSeq System. The study's processing was this. A later analysis counted about 82 million unique TCR beta chains across the 690 or so repertoires, and some 12 million of these chains were shared by at least two donors. A nearest-neighbor algorithm error-corrected the raw reads and collapsed the reads into unique sequences, merging closely related sequences to remove PCR and sequencing errors. Alignment of CDR3 sequences to IMGT reference sequences was used to assign V, D and J gene segments. For a sequence to be retained, at least a six-nucleotide match to both a V gene segment and a J gene segment was required. A rearrangement was called productive if the CDR3 had no stop codons and remained in frame with V and J, and every other rearrangement was called non-productive. CDR3 was defined according to IMGT convention as the region running from the second conserved V-encoded cysteine to the conserved J-encoded phenylalanine. The earlier analysis of a few hundred of the donors excluded any sequence lacking an unambiguous match to a single V gene segment. An earlier analysis of 587 of the donors classified V segments as functional when productive rearrangements were above 56.7% and as segregating when the standard deviation between donors was above 5%. To diagnose cytomegalovirus status from the catalog of TCR beta chain sequences, a statistical classification framework was built. A later analysis assigned V and J genes by comparing TCR nucleotide sequences with IMGT/GENE-DB human TR gene sequences. In a later analysis, CDR3 sequences and most-parsimonious VDJ recombination scenarios were assigned using the TCRdist pipeline. A later analysis defined each TCR beta chain by its CDR3 amino acid sequence plus V-gene family, and excluded reads lacking a unique V-gene family. In a later analysis, 450 to 600 highly shared, low-generation-probability nucleotide sequences were removed to address suspected cross-contamination and a sequencing artifact. In a later analysis, a clonal expansion index for each public chain was calculated from normalized within-repertoire ranks of inferred template counts. In a later analysis, generation probabilities were computed with a VDJ recombination model fitted to out-of-frame rearrangements, and the resulting probabilities were checked against IGoR. Hypergeometric tests were used in a later analysis to score TCR-TCR, TCR-HLA and TCR-CMV co-occurrence, with a repertoire-size bias correction applied to the TCR pairs. False discovery rates were estimated in a later analysis by permuting HLA or CMV assignments 20 times. In a later analysis, co-occurring TCRs were grouped with DBSCAN, and TCRdist sequence similarity was added when clustering was performed within HLA-allele-positive subsets. Repertoires with fewer than 30,000 or more than 120,000 public chains were left out of co-occurrence clustering, as were five repertoires with anomalous nucleotide sharing. Sourced from immuneACCESS, this table was stored by TCRdb with only in-frame sequences that have V and J called. A share of the clones is absent; for the studies checked, an unresolved V gene accounts for under half, and the remainder has no known explanation. V and J calls and clone size are those listed in that table; D and trimming were worked out from the DNA. This sample's clone table shows roughly 120,000 clones. Roughly 0.94% of the sample is taken by the ten largest.

On the study overall, not on this receptor specifically: Correlated functional status among segregating V segments might reflect linkage disequilibrium, but an unknown experimental factor could not be ruled out. A further reported finding was that TCR beta sequences accurately predicted the HLA-A and HLA-B alleles for most subjects in the first cohort. This cohort had only TCR beta chains sequenced, and the lack of alpha or paired-chain data limited which features could be detected. In a later analysis, the rate of TCR association differed among HLA loci, with DRB1 alleles having the most associated TCRs and HLA-C alleles having the fewest. Immune exposure information for the cohort was limited to CMV serostatus. HLA typing was unavailable for some donors at each locus, so association tests used only the typed subset. Roughly uniform sequencing depth across donors was assumed in presence/absence analyses, although this assumption may not hold. The classifier was reported to diagnose cytomegalovirus status with high specificity and sensitivity in both the original and validation cohorts. A later genetic analysis reported fewer N-insertions in productive TCRs among donors in an Asian-associated ancestry cluster than the approximately 700-donor mean. Assigning TCR associations to individual alleles was difficult when HLA alleles, especially DR and DQ, strongly co-occurred. In an earlier analysis of 450 to 750 of the donors, most TCR beta V segments appeared in productive rearrangements about 90% or about 30% of the time, broadly matching IMGT annotations. In a later analysis, several top co-occurrence clusters were reported to appear linked to parvovirus B19, influenza, CMV and Epstein-Barr virus. Approximately 16 rarely observed V segments, including chromosome 9 orphons, were excluded from the earlier analysis of a few hundred of the donors because counts were too low. According to the authors, the approach could potentially be generalized to other disease states and immunological phenotypes. In a later genetic analysis, a missense DCLRE1C variant was associated with V-gene and J-gene trimming of TCR beta chains, and the association was replicated in an independent cohort. In a later analysis, 16,951 TCR beta sequences were associated with specific HLA alleles at a false discovery rate of 0.05. A few of the identified cytomegalovirus-associated TCR beta chains were confirmed in vitro to be specific for cytomegalovirus antigens. In the study, about 150 TCR beta chains were listed as associated with cytomegalovirus. Some IMGT-functional V segments, including TRBV6-2 and TRBV6-3, could not be distinguished by the 87-base-pair reads and were therefore excluded. Most TCR sequences were seen in very few donors, while some public TCRs were found in many individuals. In a later analysis, HLA-associated TCR beta chains showed more clonal expansion and lower generation probabilities than non-associated chains that were equally common. A cluster of highly shared sequence variants was judged likely to be a technical artifact of the sequencing pipeline. In a later analysis, most CMV-associated TCR beta chains were found to appear HLA-restricted, with HLA associations seemingly driven largely by CMV exposure.

Reading the germline V gene gives CDR1 SGHRS and CDR2 YFSETQ. Germline trimming amounts to 0 bases on V and 3 bases on J, with 4 as the count of junction bases outside the gene matches. The CDR3 covers 16 residues, taking in both the cysteine and the phenylalanine. CDR3 DNA is the only sequence kept; it has 48 bases, read in frame from the first base. The sequence links TRBV5-1 to TRBJ2-1; 9 central bases correspond to TRBD2. The clonotype originates from a man younger than 35 in good health and CMV-seronegative. Material for sequencing was PBMCs. The DNA sequence follows: TGCGCCAGCAGCTTGGATCGACTAGCGGACTACAATGAGCAGTTCTTC. Its coded protein is CASSLDRLADYNEQFF.